The present T cell receptor beta chain was sequenced within a study of blood T cell repertoires in COVID-19. Study-level background: The analysed material was cDNA or gDNA that came from T cells, B-cell-depleted T cells, or PBMCs.

This CDR3 spans 15 amino acids. V was clipped by 5 bases and J by 0 bases; unmatched bases: 3. The germline V gene has CDR1 MRHNA and CDR2 SNTAGT. Participants' reported clinical history set cohort assignment. Per the original methods: Scientists estimated how many nucleated cells there were by amplifying reference gene primers. Sequenced by immunoSEQ multiplex PCR; TCRdb stores in-frame clones only, minus some. That table gives V, J and clone size, and the DNA gave D and trimming. This table holds under 200,000 clones, more than 75% found once. The sample was PBMCs or T cells enriched from blood (not recorded which). The rearrangement joins TRBV6-4 to TRBJ2-1, with TRBD2 matching 8 bases. The source is a middle-aged man with acute COVID-19. CDR3 coding DNA: TGTGCCAGCAGTAAGCGGGAGAGCTCCTACAATGAGCAGTTCTTC. Protein product: CASSKRESSYNEQFF.